A selection of T cell receptor beta chains follows, all from one sample in a study of OX40 agonist ivuxolimab in advanced cancers. Generated by immunoSEQ multiplex PCR, the TCRdb table keeps only in-frame clones and is missing some. The sample includes over 35,000 clones, roughly 84% of them seen just once. Sequenced material: CD4+ or CD8+ T cells sorted from blood, taken in a trial of the OX40 agonist ivuxolimab. The receptors come from an adult with an advanced solid tumor such as melanoma, head and neck, liver or kidney cancer. Each CDR3 is given with its conserved first and last residue. The order of the fields is clone size, D gene, J gene, CDR3 length, V gene, CDR3 DNA, CDR3 protein. The D gene is left open where the match is weak. A clone size is listed for some rows: how often the clone was seen (once, few, many), or a class if it is expanded.

. | . | TRBJ2-5 | 17 | TRBV27 | TGTGCCAGCAGCTTCTCGGGGGGCCGTATGTACCAAGAGACCCAGTACTTC | CASSFSGGRMYQETQYF
. | TRBD1 | TRBJ1-2 | 15 | TRBV9 | TGTGCCAGCAGCCCCGGGACAGCGGATCCCTATGGCTACACCTTC | CASSPGTADPYGYTF
. | . | TRBJ1-4 | 13 | TRBV5-6 | TGTGCCAGCAGGCTTGGCTCCGCGGAAAAACTGTTTTTT | CASRLGSAEKLFF
. | . | TRBJ1-2 | 14 | TRBV27 | TGTGCCACATGGGGTGAGACACCCTACTATGGCTACACCTTC | CATWGETPYYGYTF
. | . | TRBJ1-2 | 16 | TRBV29-1 | TGCAGCGTTGTCATTAGCGGGGGTACGCTAGACTATGGCTACACCTTC | CSVVISGGTLDYGYTF
large | TRBD1 | TRBJ2-5 | 14 | TRBV11-3 | TGTGCCAGCAGCCCACAGGGGGAGGCGGGGACCCAGTACTTC | CASSPQGEAGTQYF
. | . | TRBJ1-1 | 13 | TRBV27 | TGTGCCAGCAGTTTTCTACAAAGTGCTGAAGCTTTCTTT | CASSFLQSAEAFF
. | . | TRBJ1-1 | 14 | TRBV13 | TGTGCCAGCAGCTTAGGGAATTGGGACACTGAAGCTTTCTTT | CASSLGNWDTEAFF
few | . | TRBJ2-5 | 14 | TRBV12-5 | TGTGCTAGTGGTCACGAACAGGGAAGAGAGACCCAGTACTTC | CASGHEQGRETQYF
. | . | TRBJ1-2 | 14 | TRBV9 | TGTGCCAGCAGCGCAGGGGCCACTAACTATGGCTACACCTTC | CASSAGATNYGYTF
. | . | TRBJ2-5 | 14 | TRBV6-6 | TGTGCCAGCAGTTACGGTCGGCTAGAAGAGACCCAGTACTTC | CASSYGRLEETQYF
. | TRBD1 | TRBJ1-2 | 16 | TRBV29-1 | TGCAGCGTTGAAGATCACAACCCATCAGGGGGCTATGGCTACACCTTC | CSVEDHNPSGGYGYTF
. | . | TRBJ2-1 | 15 | TRBV7-5 | TGTGCCAGAAGCCAACGGGACAGAAATGACAATGAGCAGTTCTTC | CARSQRDRNDNEQFF
few | . | TRBJ1-2 | 14 | TRBV9 | TGTGCCAGCAGCTCCCAGGACTGGATACGTGGCTACACCTTC | CASSSQDWIRGYTF
. | . | TRBJ2-2 | 17 | TRBV27 | TGTGCCAGCAGTTTATCAGGTTTCAGGGGCTTCACCGGGGAGCTGTTTTTT | CASSLSGFRGFTGELFF
once | . | TRBJ2-3 | 16 | TRBV10-3 | TGTGCCATCAGTGAGACCGGGACACCTTACACAGATACGCAGTATTTT | CAISETGTPYTDTQYF
. | . | TRBJ1-1 | 18 | TRBV27 | TGTGCCAGCAGTTTATCTGGCAGGGATAAGGATGGGAACACTGAAGCTTTCTTT | CASSLSGRDKDGNTEAFF
. | . | TRBJ1-5 | 14 | TRBV9 | TGTGCCAGCTCCAGGGGAGGGAGCAATCAGCCCCAGCATTTT | CASSRGGSNQPQHF
. | . | TRBJ1-1 | 14 | TRBV6-6 | TGTGCCAGCAGTCAATGGACAGTGAACACTGAAGCTTTCTTT | CASSQWTVNTEAFF
. | . | TRBJ2-7 | 16 | TRBV13 | TGTGCCAGCAGCCCCCCCATAGCGGTGTCCTCCTACGAGCAGTACTTC | CASSPPIAVSSYEQYF
. | TRBD1 | TRBJ2-6 | 18 | TRBV30 | TGTGCCTTCAAACTGACAGGGATACCCCTCGGCGGGGCCAACGTCCTGACTTTC | CAFKLTGIPLGGANVLTF
. | . | TRBJ2-7 | 15 | TRBV6-1 | TGTGCCAGCATCGGGACTCTTCTGTTTCCCTACGAGCAGTACTTC | CASIGTLLFPYEQYF
. | TRBD1 | TRBJ1-1 | 16 | TRBV11-3 | TGTGCCAGCAGCTTACTTCCGACAGGGGTTGACACTGAAGCTTTCTTT | CASSLLPTGVDTEAFF
. | . | TRBJ1-2 | 16 | TRBV27 | TGTGCCAGCAGTTACCAAAACCTTGGGGCAGGGTATGGCTACACCTTC | CASSYQNLGAGYGYTF
once | TRBD1 | TRBJ1-2 | 15 | TRBV13 | TGTGCCAGCAGCCCAGGGGGGGGAGCTAACTATGGCTACACCTTC | CASSPGGGANYGYTF
. | TRBD1 | TRBJ1-5 | 15 | TRBV19 | TGTGCCAGTAGTATAGCAGGGGGCGCGTTTCAGCCCCAGCATTTT | CASSIAGGAFQPQHF
. | TRBD2 | TRBJ2-7 | 17 | TRBV7-2 | TGTGCCAGCAGCGCCTGGACTAGCGGGGGTCCTCCTGATGAGCAGTACTTC | CASSAWTSGGPPDEQYF
. | TRBD2 | TRBJ2-7 | 16 | TRBV11-2 | TGTGCCAGCAGCTCCCTGACTAGCGGGAGCTCCTACGAGCAGTACTTC | CASSSLTSGSSYEQYF
few | TRBD1 | TRBJ1-3 | 15 | TRBV9 | TGTGCCAGCAGCGTAGGCCGGGACAGTGGAAACACCATATATTTT | CASSVGRDSGNTIYF
. | . | TRBJ2-3 | 13 | TRBV10-3 | TGTGCCATCAAAGGGCAGACCCCGGATACGCAGTATTTT | CAIKGQTPDTQYF
. | . | TRBJ2-7 | 17 | TRBV4-3 | TGCGCCAGCAGCCAAGACTACCGGGACCTGGGGACCTACGAGCAGTACTTC | CASSQDYRDLGTYEQYF
. | . | TRBJ2-1 | 13 | TRBV7-2 | TGTGCCAGCAGCCCAACTGGACACAATGAGCAGTTCTTC | CASSPTGHNEQFF
. | . | TRBJ1-4 | 16 | TRBV4-3 | TGCGCCAGCAGCCAAGAGTTCGGGGAGAGAAATGAAAAACTGTTTTTT | CASSQEFGERNEKLFF
. | . | TRBJ2-7 | 11 | TRBV13 | TGTGCCAGCAGCTTGTCCTACGAGCAGTACTTC | CASSLSYEQYF
. | TRBD1 | TRBJ1-5 | 15 | TRBV28 | TGTGCCAGCAGTTTAACAGGGGCGGACAATCAGCCCCAGCATTTT | CASSLTGADNQPQHF
. | TRBD2 | TRBJ2-2 | 17 | TRBV2 | TGTGCCAGCAGTGAATGGGCGCAGGAGCGGGGCACCGGGGAGCTGTTTTTT | CASSEWAQERGTGELFF
. | . | TRBJ2-3 | 16 | TRBV27 | TGTGCCAGCAGCACATGGGTAGGGTTTAGTACAGATACGCAGTATTTT | CASSTWVGFSTDTQYF
. | . | TRBJ1-3 | 15 | TRBV7-2 | TGTGCCAGCAGCTTAGTACAGTCGGCCTACGACACCATATATTTT | CASSLVQSAYDTIYF
. | . | TRBJ2-1 | 13 | TRBV5-6 | TGTGCCAGCAGCTTGGGGGCTAATAATGAGCAGTTCTTC | CASSLGANNEQFF
. | . | TRBJ2-7 | 17 | TRBV7-2 | TGTGCCAGCAGCTTACTCCCCCAAAGGGTAGCCACCTACGAGCAGTACTTC | CASSLLPQRVATYEQYF
. | . | TRBJ2-7 | 13 | TRBV9 | TGTGCCAGCAGCGTAGTTTCCTCCGCGGAGCAGTACTTC | CASSVVSSAEQYF